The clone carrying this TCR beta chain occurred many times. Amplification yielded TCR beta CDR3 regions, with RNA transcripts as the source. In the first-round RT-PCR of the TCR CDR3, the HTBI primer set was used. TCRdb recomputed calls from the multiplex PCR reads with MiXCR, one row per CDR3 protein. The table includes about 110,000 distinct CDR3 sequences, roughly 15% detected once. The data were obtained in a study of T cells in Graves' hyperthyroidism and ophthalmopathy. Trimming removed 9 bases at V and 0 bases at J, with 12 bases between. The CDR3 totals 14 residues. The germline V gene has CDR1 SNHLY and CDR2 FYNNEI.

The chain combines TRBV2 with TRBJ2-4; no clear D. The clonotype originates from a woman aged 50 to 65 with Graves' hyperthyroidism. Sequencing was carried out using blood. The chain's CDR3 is CASDDTLAKNIQYF. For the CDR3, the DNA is TGTGCCAGTGACGACACCCTAGCCAAAAACATTCAGTACTTC.